Sequencing of this T cell receptor (beta chain) was carried out in a study of T cells after posttransplantation cyclophosphamide. General observations from the study: TRB overlap between skin or GI tissue T cells and blood was limited. Donor-recipient repertoire similarity was low at 1-2 months, rising over year one.

The method was immunoSEQ multiplex PCR; TCRdb's version includes in-frame clones alone and lacks a portion of them. The sample presents about 7,700 clones, none singletons. Cyclophosphamide on days +3 and +4 followed busulfan-fludarabine conditioning and a marrow graft. This clone has ten or more counts. Its antigen is currently unknown. This TCR derives from a female patient aged 50-65 years who received an allogeneic stem cell transplant from an unrelated donor, was CMV-positive, and had acute GVHD only. Among the T cells, some may be from the graft donor. The sample here was PBMCs, taken after allogeneic stem cell transplant with posttransplant cyclophosphamide.

This chain's CDR3 is CASSAGTTSTDTQYF. The CDR3 nucleotides are TGTGCCAGCAGCGCAGGGACAACTAGCACAGATACGCAGTATTTT. This sequence joins TRBV9 and TRBJ2-3, with D perhaps matching TRBD1 (6 bases). The CDR3 is made up of 15 amino acids. V lost 3 bases and J lost 0, with 11 bases in between. Germline CDR1 SGDLS, CDR2 YYNGEE.